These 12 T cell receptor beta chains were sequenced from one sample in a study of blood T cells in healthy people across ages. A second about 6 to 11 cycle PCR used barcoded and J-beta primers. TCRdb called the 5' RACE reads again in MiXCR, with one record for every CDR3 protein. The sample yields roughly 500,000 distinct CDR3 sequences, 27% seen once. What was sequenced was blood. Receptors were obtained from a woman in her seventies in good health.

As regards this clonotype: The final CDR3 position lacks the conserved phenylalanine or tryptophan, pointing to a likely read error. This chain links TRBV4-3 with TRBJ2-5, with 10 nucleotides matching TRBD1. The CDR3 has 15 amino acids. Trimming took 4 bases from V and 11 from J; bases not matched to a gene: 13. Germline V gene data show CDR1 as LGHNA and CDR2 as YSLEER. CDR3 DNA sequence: TGCGCCAGCAGCCCCCGGGACAGGGGCCCTGAGGAGCAGTACTAC. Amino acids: CASSPRDRGPEEQYY.

DNA for the CDR3: TGCAGTGCTAGAGGACAGGCGGGGGGCTCAGATACGCAGTATTTT. Its protein is CSARGQAGGSDTQYF. V and J are TRBV20-1 and TRBJ2-3; 8 nucleotides align to TRBD2. Unmatched junction bases numbered 7, after V lost 1 base and J lost 4 bases. Germline values: CDR1 DFQATT, CDR2 SNEGSKA (reference sequence). The CDR3 loop spans 15 amino acids.

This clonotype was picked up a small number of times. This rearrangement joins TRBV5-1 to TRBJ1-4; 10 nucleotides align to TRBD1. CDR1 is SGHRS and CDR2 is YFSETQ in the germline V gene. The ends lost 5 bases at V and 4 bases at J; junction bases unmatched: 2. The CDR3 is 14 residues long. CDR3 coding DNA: TGCGCCAGCAGAGGACAGGGGGTTAATGAAAAACTGTTTTTT. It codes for CASRGQGVNEKLFF.

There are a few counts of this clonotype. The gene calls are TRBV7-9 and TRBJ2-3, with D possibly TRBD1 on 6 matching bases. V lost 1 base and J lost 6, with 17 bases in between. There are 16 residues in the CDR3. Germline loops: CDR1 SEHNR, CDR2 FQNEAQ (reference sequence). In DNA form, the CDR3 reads TGTGCCAGCAGCTTAGTGGGGTCTTCGAGGGGGGATACGCAGTATTTT. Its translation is CASSLVGSSRGDTQYF.

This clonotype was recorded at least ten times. The CDR3 protein is CASRGGLADEQYF. The CDR3 DNA reads TGCGCCAGCAGGGGCGGTCTAGCGGACGAGCAGTACTTC. V gene TRBV4-1 combines with J gene TRBJ2-7; 7 positions match TRBD2. CDR1 is MGHRA, CDR2 YSYEKL, per germline. The junction had 7 bases not matched to a gene; V was cut back by 6 bases and J by 5 bases. This CDR3 is 13 amino acids long.

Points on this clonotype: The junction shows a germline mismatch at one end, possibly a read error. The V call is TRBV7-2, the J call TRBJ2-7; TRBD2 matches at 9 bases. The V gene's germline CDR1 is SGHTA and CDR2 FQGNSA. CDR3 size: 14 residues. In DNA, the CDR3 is TGTGCCAGCAGCTTGAGCGGGGGGTCTTACGGGCAGTACTTC. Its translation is CASSLSGGSYGQYF. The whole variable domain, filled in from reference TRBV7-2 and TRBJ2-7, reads GAGVSQSPSNKVTEKGKDVELRCDPISGHTALYWYRQSLGQGLEFLIYFQGNSAPDKSGLPSDRFSAERTGGSVSTLTIQRTQQEDSAVYLCASSLSGGSYGQYFGPGTRLTVT.

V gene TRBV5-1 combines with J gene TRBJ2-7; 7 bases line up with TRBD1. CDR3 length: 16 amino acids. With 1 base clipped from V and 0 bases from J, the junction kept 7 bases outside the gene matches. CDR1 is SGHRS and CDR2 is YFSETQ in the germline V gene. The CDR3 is CASSLWGQQISYEQYF. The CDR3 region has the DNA TGCGCCAGCAGCTTGTGGGGACAGCAAATCTCCTACGAGCAGTACTTC.

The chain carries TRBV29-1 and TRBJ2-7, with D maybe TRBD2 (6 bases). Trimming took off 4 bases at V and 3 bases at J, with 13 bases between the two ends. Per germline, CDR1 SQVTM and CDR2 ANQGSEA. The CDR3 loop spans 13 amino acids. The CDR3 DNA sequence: TGCAGCGTTGTGGTCGGGAGATTCTACGAGCAGTACTTC. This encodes CSVVVGRFYEQYF.

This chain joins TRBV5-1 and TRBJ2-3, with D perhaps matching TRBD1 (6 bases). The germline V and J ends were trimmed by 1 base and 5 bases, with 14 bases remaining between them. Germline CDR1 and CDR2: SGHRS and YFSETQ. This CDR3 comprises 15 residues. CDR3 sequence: CASSLRQGTGDTQYF. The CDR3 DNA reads TGCGCCAGCAGCTTGCGGCAGGGGACGGGAGATACGCAGTATTTT. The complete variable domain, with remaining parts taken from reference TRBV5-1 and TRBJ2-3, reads KAGVTQTPRYLIKTRGQQVTLSCSPISGHRSVSWYQQTPGQGLQFLFEYFSETQRNKGNFPGRFSGRQFSNSRSEMNVSTLELGDSALYLCASSLRQGTGDTQYFGPGTRLTVL.

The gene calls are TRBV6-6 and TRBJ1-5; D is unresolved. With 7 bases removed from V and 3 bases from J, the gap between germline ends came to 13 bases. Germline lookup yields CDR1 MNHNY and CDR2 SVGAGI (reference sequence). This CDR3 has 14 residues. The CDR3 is CASTDSGHNQPQHF. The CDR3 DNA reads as TGTGCCAGCACCGACTCGGGTCACAATCAGCCCCAGCATTTT.

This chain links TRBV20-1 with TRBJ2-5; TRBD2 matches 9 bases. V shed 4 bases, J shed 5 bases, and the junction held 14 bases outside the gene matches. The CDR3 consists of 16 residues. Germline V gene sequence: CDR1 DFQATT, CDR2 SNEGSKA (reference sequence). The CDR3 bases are TGCAGTGCTAACCTACCGCGGGGGGGTGAGGGGGAGACCCAGTACTTC. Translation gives CSANLPRGGEGETQYF.

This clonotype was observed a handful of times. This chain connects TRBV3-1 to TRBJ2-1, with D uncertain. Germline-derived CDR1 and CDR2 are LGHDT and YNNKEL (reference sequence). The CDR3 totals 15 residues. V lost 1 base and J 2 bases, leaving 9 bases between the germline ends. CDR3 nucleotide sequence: TGTGCCAGCAGCCAAGGGGCGGATACCTACAATGAGCAGTTCTTC. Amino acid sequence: CASSQGADTYNEQFF.